This entry lists 25 T cell receptor beta chains sequenced from one sample in a study of Ad26.COV2.S vaccination and SARS-CoV-2 variants. Treatment of the sample: some 20 received Ad26.COV2.S at low or high dose, single or two shots; roughly five received placebo; per-sample allocation not given. Each sample was drawn 63 days after the first injection (of vaccine or placebo). Data came from immunoSEQ multiplex PCR; TCRdb stores just in-frame clones and leaves some out. This sample has about half a million clones, with about 89% found just once. The sequencing here drew on peripheral blood, taken in a trial of Ad26.COV2.S vaccine versus placebo. These receptor sequences come from a person aged 18-60 years who received the Ad26.COV2.S COVID-19 vaccine or a placebo.

This chain connects TRBV14 to TRBJ2-3, with 9 positions matching TRBD2. Trimming cost V 4 bases and J 4 bases; bases outside gene matches: 3. There are 14 residues in the CDR3. Germline V gene data show CDR1 as SGHDN and CDR2 as FVKESK. This chain's CDR3 is CASSRSGSADTQYF. The CDR3, as DNA: TGTGCCAGCAGCCGTAGCGGGAGCGCAGATACGCAGTATTTT.

This rearrangement joins TRBV27 to TRBJ1-1; D gene uncertain. The length of the CDR3 is 15 residues. Trimming took off 4 bases at V and 1 base at J, with 13 bases between the two ends. From germline, CDR1 is MNHEY and CDR2 SMNVEV (reference sequence). The CDR3 loop reads CASSSLGEANTEAFF. In nucleotides, the CDR3 is TGTGCCAGCAGTTCCCTTGGGGAGGCGAACACTGAAGCTTTCTTT.

This clone has a single count. This chain links TRBV3-1 (or the pseudogene TRBV3-2) with TRBJ2-5; D remains unclear. CDR3 length equals 11 residues. Between the trimmed V and J ends, which lost 4 bases and 5 bases, there was a span of 5 bases. Germline V gene sequence: CDR1 LGHDT, CDR2 YNNKEL (reference sequence). The CDR3 DNA follows: TGTGCCAGCAGCCTAAGGGAGACCCAGTACTTC. Protein sequence: CASSLRETQYF.

This chain uses TRBV6-5 with TRBJ2-1, with 9 bases identical to TRBD1. The CDR3 spans 15 residues. Germline values: CDR1 MNHEY, CDR2 SVGAGI. Unmatched junction bases numbered 4, after V lost 2 bases and J lost 5 bases. CDR3 sequence (DNA): TGTGCCAGCAGTTACGACAGGGGGGCAAACAATGAGCAGTTCTTC. It yields the protein CASSYDRGANNEQFF.

V is TRBV5-6 and J is TRBJ2-1; 12 bases align to TRBD2. J lost 2 bases, V lost 4 bases, and 7 bases had no gene match. The CDR3 loop spans 17 amino acids. Germline V lookup: CDR1 SGHDT, CDR2 YYEEEE. The CDR3 nucleotides are TGTGCCAGCAGCATCACTAGCGGGGGGTTCGCCTACAATGAGCAGTTCTTC. Its protein is CASSITSGGFAYNEQFF.

The V gene is TRBV14, the J gene TRBJ2-7, with 7 bases aligning to TRBD1. J was trimmed by 1 base and V by 4 bases; bases with no gene match: 7. Per germline, CDR1 SGHDN and CDR2 FVKESK. CDR3 size: 15 residues. CDR3 sequence: CASSLGTAFSYEQYF. Written as DNA, the CDR3 is TGTGCCAGCAGCCTCGGGACAGCCTTTTCCTACGAGCAGTACTTC. Complete variable domain (other parts from reference TRBV14 and TRBJ2-7): EAGVTQFPSHSVIEKGQTVTLRCDPISGHDNLYWYRRVMGKEIKFLLHFVKESKQDESGMPNNRFLAERTGGTYSTLKVQPAELEDSGVYFCASSLGTAFSYEQYFGPGTRLTVT.

This clone was seen just once. The chain uses TRBV4-1 and TRBJ2-7; tentative D call: TRBD2 (5 bases). The CDR3 contains 16 residues. The germline V gene encodes CDR1 MGHRA and CDR2 YSYEKL. V lost 2 bases to trimming and J lost 0 bases, with 14 bases between them. CDR3 sequence reads: CASSQKDSISSYEQYF. Written as DNA, the CDR3 is TGCGCCAGCAGCCAAAAGGACTCCATTAGCTCCTACGAGCAGTACTTC.

This clone was picked up one time. The chain combines TRBV5-4 with TRBJ2-3; 8 nucleotides agree with TRBD2. The length of the CDR3 is 16 residues. CDR1 is SGHNT and CDR2 is YYREEE in the germline V gene (reference sequence). V lost 3 bases, J lost 4 bases, and 10 bases stayed unmatched. The CDR3 is CASSWGRGVPPDTQYF. The CDR3 nucleotides read TGTGCCAGCAGCTGGGGGCGGGGGGTCCCTCCAGATACGCAGTATTTT.

The genes are TRBV13 and TRBJ2-7; possible D gene TRBD1, 6 bases. Germline CDR1 PRHDT, CDR2 FYEKMQ (reference sequence). Between the trimmed V and J ends, which lost 3 bases and 3 bases, there was a span of 15 bases. The CDR3 is 15 amino acids. Here the CDR3 reads CASSFRTGTNYEQYF. The CDR3 DNA reads TGTGCCAGCAGCTTCCGTACCGGGACAAACTACGAGCAGTACTTC.

The rearrangement joins TRBV7-9 to TRBJ2-1; a weak D match, TRBD1 (6 bases). The ends were cut back, 2 bases at V and 6 bases at J, with 14 bases in the middle. CDR1 is SEHNR and CDR2 is FQNEAQ in the germline V gene (reference sequence). The CDR3 has 15 residues. Here the CDR3 reads CASSLLDSILNEQFF. As DNA, the CDR3 is TGTGCCAGCAGCTTATTGGACAGTATACTCAATGAGCAGTTCTTC.

The V gene is TRBV6-5, the J gene TRBJ1-2, with a possible D match to TRBD1 (5 bases). Germline V gene sequence: CDR1 MNHEY, CDR2 SVGAGI. The CDR3 spans 13 residues. Trimming cost V 3 bases and J 6 bases, with 11 bases left between them. DNA of the CDR3: TGTGCCAGCAGTTATTTCGGGGGAGATGGCTACACCTTC. Translating it yields CASSYFGGDGYTF.

The chain employs TRBV12-3 or TRBV12-4 and TRBJ1-1, with D possibly matching TRBD1 (5 bases). The CDR3 length is 13 residues. Trimming took off 7 bases at V and 3 bases at J, with 12 bases between the two ends. The CDR3 spells CASNFGGDTEAFF. In DNA, the CDR3 is TGTGCCAGCAACTTCGGGGGGGACACTGAAGCTTTCTTT.

This clone was picked up a small number of times. V and J are TRBV6-5 and TRBJ2-7; D is undetermined. The germline gives CDR1 MNHEY, CDR2 SVGAGI. This CDR3 comprises 12 residues. V shed 10 bases and J shed 2 bases, with 12 bases lying between them. CDR3 in amino acids: CATRTDPYEQYF. The CDR3 bases are TGTGCCACCCGGACCGACCCCTACGAGCAGTACTTC.

Here the CDR3 DNA reads TGTGCCAGCAGACCAGGGTTGGGGATGGGGGAGCAGTACTTC. Amino acid sequence: CASRPGLGMGEQYF. This chain links TRBV11-2 with TRBJ2-7, with D possibly TRBD1 on 5 matching bases. Germline CDR1 SGHAT, CDR2 FQNNGV. The CDR3 has 14 amino acids. Trimming removed 6 bases from V and 7 bases from J, with 19 bases in between.

The chain recombines TRBV27 with TRBJ1-1; weak D call: TRBD1 (6 bases). The CDR3 covers 14 residues. V dropped 5 bases and J dropped 0 bases, with 10 bases sitting between them. From germline, CDR1 is MNHEY and CDR2 SMNVEV (reference sequence). CDR3 loop: CASSPGQLNTEAFF. The CDR3 region has the DNA TGTGCCAGCAGTCCCGGACAGTTGAACACTGAAGCTTTCTTT.

The chain uses TRBV2 and TRBJ1-1, with a tentative D call TRBD1 (5 bases). The CDR3 extends over 12 amino acids. The germline V gene encodes CDR1 SNHLY and CDR2 FYNNEI. V was trimmed by 8 bases and J by 10 bases, leaving 17 bases between them. The CDR3 loop is CASLSGTQRAFF. DNA for the CDR3: TGTGCCAGCTTATCGGGGACCCAAAGAGCTTTCTTT. Complete variable domain (other parts from reference TRBV2 and TRBJ1-1): EPEVTQTPSHQVTQMGQEVILRCVPISNHLYFYWYRQILGQKVEFLVSFYNNEISEKSEIFDDQFSVERPDGSNFTLKIRSTKLEDSAMYFCASLSGTQRAFFGQGTRLTVV.

The chain is built from TRBV27 and TRBJ1-1, with D uncertain. The germline V gene has CDR1 MNHEY and CDR2 SMNVEV (reference sequence). With 10 bases removed from V and 7 bases from J, the gap between germline ends came to 16 bases. The CDR3 covers 12 residues. The CDR3 DNA sequence: TGTGCCACCCTGAGTGGAGGGTTTGAAGCTTTCTTT. Protein sequence: CATLSGGFEAFF.

This clone was found a few times. Other nucleotide sequences in the sample specify the same CDR3. V and J are TRBV3-1 (or the pseudogene TRBV3-2) and TRBJ2-5; D is undetermined. CDR1 is LGHDT, CDR2 YNNKEL, per germline (reference sequence). The CDR3 runs to 10 residues. Trimming cost V 0 bases and J 7 bases, with 0 bases left between them. Here the CDR3 DNA reads TGTGCCAGCAGCCAAGAGACCCAGTACTTC. It encodes CASSQETQYF.

The chain recombines TRBV2 with TRBJ1-6, with D unresolved. This CDR3 has 14 residues. CDR1 is SNHLY, CDR2 FYNNEI, per germline. Trimming left V 2 bases short and J 3 bases short, with 5 bases between. In nucleotides, the CDR3 is TGTGCCAGCAGTGAACAGAACTATAATTCACCCCTCCACTTT. Protein product: CASSEQNYNSPLHF. The full variable domain, in which reference TRBV2 and TRBJ1-6 provide the parts outside the CDR3, is EPEVTQTPSHQVTQMGQEVILRCVPISNHLYFYWYRQILGQKVEFLVSFYNNEISEKSEIFDDQFSVERPDGSNFTLKIRSTKLEDSAMYFCASSEQNYNSPLHFGNGTRLTVT.

This clone was found a few times. Other DNA sequences in this specimen translate into the identical CDR3. The V and J genes are TRBV6-5 and TRBJ1-1; D remains unclear. Trimming took off 2 bases at V and 2 bases at J, with 6 bases between the two ends. The CDR3 covers 13 residues. From germline, CDR1 is MNHEY and CDR2 SVGAGI. The CDR3 DNA reads as TGTGCCAGCAGTTACAGGGCAAACACTGAAGCTTTCTTT. Its protein product is CASSYRANTEAFF.

The chain recombines TRBV9 with TRBJ2-2, with D possibly being TRBD1 or TRBD2 (6 bases each). Trimming cost V 2 bases and J 5 bases, with 13 bases left between them. The CDR3 is made up of 15 amino acids. Germline loops: CDR1 SGDLS, CDR2 YYNGEE. The CDR3: CASSVEQGGTGELFF. The CDR3 DNA reads TGTGCCAGCAGCGTGGAACAGGGAGGTACCGGGGAGCTGTTTTTT.

The J gene is TRBJ2-7, the V gene TRBV7-8, with D maybe TRBD2 (6 bases). In germline, CDR1 is SGHVS, CDR2 FQNEAQ. The V and J ends lost 3 bases and 3 bases respectively, with 9 bases between them. The CDR3 has 13 amino acids. CDR3 in DNA: TGTGCCAGCAGCTTGTCCGGGAGCTACGAGCAGTACTTC. Amino acid sequence: CASSLSGSYEQYF.

This chain links TRBV29-1 with TRBJ1-2, with a tentative D call TRBD1 (5 bases). CDR1 is SQVTM, CDR2 ANQGSEA, per germline. V gave up 2 bases and J gave up 8 bases, with 18 bases separating them. This CDR3 has 14 amino acids. In nucleotides, the CDR3 is TGCAGCGTTGAAAGTGGCAGGGACGTATGGGGCTACACCTTC. Residues: CSVESGRDVWGYTF.

This clone was seen a single time. The chain links TRBV4-2 to TRBJ2-2, with D possibly being TRBD2 (6 bases). V was shortened by 1 base and J by 3 bases, with 12 bases between the two germline ends. Germline values: CDR1 LGHNA, CDR2 YNFKEQ. The CDR3 is made up of 16 amino acids. The CDR3 DNA is TGTGCCAGCAGCCAAGTAGCAACTAGCCACACCGGGGAGCTGTTTTTT. Translating it yields CASSQVATSHTGELFF.

In this sample, this clone turned up once. The rearrangement uses TRBV30 and TRBJ1-1; tentatively, D is TRBD1 (5 bases). V lost 4 bases, J lost 10 bases, and 16 bases lay in between. The germline CDR1 and CDR2 sequences are GTSNPN and SVGIG (reference sequence). This CDR3 has 12 amino acids. The CDR3, as DNA: TGTGCCTGGACACCGGGACCCACGGTAGCTTTCTTT. The encoded protein is CAWTPGPTVAFF.